This record looks at one T cell receptor (beta chain) sequence and its context. Its specificity is unknown. These data are taken from a study of monozygotic twins with inflammatory bowel disease. Findings and caveats of the study: IBD patients had lower TCRbeta diversity (inverse Simpson) than healthy co-twins. Healthy twins shared more clonotypes with others than IBD patients, most markedly active ones.

Per sample, reverse transcription was split into eight reactions. Reprocessing the 5' RACE reads, TCRdb reports a single entry for every CDR3 protein and omits DNA. Its table records 310,000 or so distinct CDR3 sequences. This CDR3 comprises 14 residues. Germline loops: CDR1 MNHNS, CDR2 SASEGT. The V call is TRBV6-1, the J call TRBJ2-6. Sequenced material: blood. The TCR sequence derives from a human donor with ulcerative colitis or Crohn's disease, or a healthy co-twin of an affected twin (not recorded which). This CDR3 reads CASSPFSGANVLTF.